The 29 T cell receptor beta chains below come from one sample, sequenced in a study of T cell responses to AZD1222 COVID-19 vaccine. The assay was immunoSEQ multiplex PCR, and TCRdb's table has in-frame clones only and misses some. The repertoire holds roughly 67,000 clones, with more than 70% as singletons. The sample was peripheral blood, taken on day 0 of AZD1222 vaccination. The source is an adult in good health.

The chain links TRBV6-1 to TRBJ1-2, with 12 bases aligning to TRBD1. The CDR3 runs to 17 residues. From germline, CDR1 is MNHNS and CDR2 SASEGT. The V gene end was trimmed by 0 bases and the J gene end by 8 bases; junction bases not matched to a gene: 10. The CDR3 here is CASSEALWDRGPRGYTF. CDR3 sequence (DNA): TGTGCCAGCAGTGAAGCGCTTTGGGACAGGGGGCCGAGGGGCTACACCTTC.

CDR3 nucleotides: TGCGCCAGCAGCTCAAACAGTGGCTACACCTTC. It yields the protein CASSSNSGYTF. The chain has TRBV5-1 and TRBJ1-2; D is undetermined. V was cut by 3 bases and J by 7 bases, with 7 bases left in between. The CDR3 spans 11 residues. In germline, CDR1 is SGHRS, CDR2 YFSETQ.

V usage is TRBV11-1 and J usage is TRBJ1-1; D not certain. The length of the CDR3 is 14 residues. Germline V CDR1 and CDR2: SGHAT, FQDESV (reference sequence). Trimming left V 4 bases short and J 0 bases short, with 9 bases between. CDR3 in amino acids: CASSSRTVNTEAFF. CDR3 nucleotide sequence: TGTGCCAGCAGCTCAAGGACGGTGAACACTGAAGCTTTCTTT.

V and J are TRBV6-1 and TRBJ2-7, with 8 bases lining up with TRBD2. CDR3 length: 15 amino acids. J lost 1 base, V lost 3 bases, and 5 bases had no gene match. Germline CDR1 is MNHNS and CDR2 is SASEGT. The CDR3 spells CASSDPGLVSYEQYF. Here the CDR3 DNA reads TGTGCCAGCAGTGACCCGGGACTAGTTTCCTACGAGCAGTACTTC.

The V call is TRBV6-5, the J call TRBJ2-1; 10 bases agree with TRBD2. J lost 4 bases, V lost 6 bases, and 6 bases had no gene match. From germline, CDR1 is MNHEY and CDR2 SVGAGI. There are 15 residues in the CDR3. The DNA for the CDR3 is TGTGCCAGCAGCGCGACTAGCGGGTCATACAATGAGCAGTTCTTC. Residues: CASSATSGSYNEQFF.

This clone was observed once. The chain has TRBV6-4 and TRBJ2-1; the match to TRBD2 covers 8 bases. This CDR3 is 14 amino acids long. Germline CDR1 is MRHNA and CDR2 is SNTAGT. The V gene end was trimmed by 4 bases and the J gene end by 8 bases; junction bases not matched to a gene: 7. The CDR3 DNA reads as TGTGCCAGCAGTGTACGGGAGGGCCCCTATGAGCAGTTCTTC. Translation: CASSVREGPYEQFF.

This chain uses TRBV5-4 with TRBJ1-3; 7 positions agree with TRBD1. The germline V gene has CDR1 SGHNT and CDR2 YYREEE (reference sequence). The CDR3 sequence is 17 residues long. Losses at the gene ends were 0 bases for V and 0 bases for J; bases not matched to a gene: 6. CDR3 residues: CASSLGGRGTSGNTIYF. CDR3 coding DNA: TGTGCCAGCAGCTTGGGTGGCAGGGGGACCTCTGGAAACACCATATATTTT. Looking up the rest from reference TRBV5-4 and TRBJ1-3 gives the full variable domain: ETGVTQSPTHLIKTRGQQVTLRCSSQSGHNTVSWYQQALGQGPQFIFQYYREEENGRGNFPPRFSGLQFPNYSSELNVNALELDDSALYLCASSLGGRGTSGNTIYFGEGSWLTVV.

The rearrangement joins TRBV7-2 to TRBJ2-5; 7 bases map to TRBD1. Germline V CDR1 and CDR2: SGHTA, FQGNSA. Trimming removed 0 bases from V and 5 bases from J; junction bases left unmatched: 6. CDR3 length equals 15 residues. The CDR3 sequence: CASSLADRVEETQYF. The CDR3 region has the DNA TGTGCCAGCAGCTTAGCTGACAGGGTGGAGGAGACCCAGTACTTC.

The CDR3 nucleotides read TGTGCCAGCAGGGGGCAGTGGGACCTCACTGAAAAACTGTTTTTT. It yields the protein CASRGQWDLTEKLFF. V usage is TRBV25-1 and J usage is TRBJ1-4; TRBD1 might be the D (5 bases). CDR1 is MGHDK and CDR2 is SYGVNS in the germline V gene. V lost 6 bases and J lost 7, with 18 bases in between. The CDR3 loop spans 15 amino acids. The full variable domain, its missing parts supplied by reference TRBV25-1 and TRBJ1-4, is EADIYQTPRYLVIGTGKKITLECSQTMGHDKMYWYQQDPGMELHLIHYSYGVNSTEKGDLSSESTVSRIRTEHFPLTLESARPSHTSQYLCASRGQWDLTEKLFFGSGTQLSVL.

A note on this clone: A junction boundary mismatches the germline segment, possibly from a read error. The chain recombines TRBV15 with TRBJ2-4; TRBD2 agrees at 8 bases. This CDR3 contains 13 residues. Germline V lookup: CDR1 LNHNV, CDR2 YYDKDF (reference sequence). CDR3 sequence reads: CATSRSQTSAMHF. CDR3 bases: TGTGCCACCAGCAGATCCCAGACTAGCGCCATGCACTTC.

The rearrangement uses TRBV28 and TRBJ1-2; D remains unclear. Germline V gene sequence: CDR1 MDHEN, CDR2 SYDVKM. V was pared by 7 bases and J by 4 bases, with 25 bases between. This CDR3 has 17 amino acids. CDR3 residues: CASTSGGSDTWSYGYTF. The CDR3 coding sequence is TGTGCCAGCACCTCTGGCGGTAGCGACACCTGGAGCTATGGCTACACCTTC.

This rearrangement joins TRBV7-6 to TRBJ1-1; no clear D. The V gene lost 4 bases and the J gene lost 2 bases, with 14 bases spanning the gap. The CDR3 totals 15 residues. The germline V gene encodes CDR1 SGHVS and CDR2 FNYEAQ. CDR3 bases: TGTGCCAGCAGCTATTTCCCGACAAAAAACACTGAAGCTTTCTTT. Amino acids: CASSYFPTKNTEAFF.

A single count supports this clone. V and J are TRBV14 and TRBJ2-1; 11 nucleotides align to TRBD2. CDR1 SGHDN and CDR2 FVKESK come from the germline V gene. V dropped 4 bases and J dropped 8; count of bases not matched to a gene: 10. The length of the CDR3 is 16 residues. CDR3 sequence (DNA): TGTGCCAGCAGCCGGCGACTAGCGGGAAGGAACGATGAGCAGTTCTTC. It is translated as CASSRRLAGRNDEQFF.

This sequence joins TRBV28 and TRBJ1-2; the D gene is possibly TRBD1 (6 bases). In germline, CDR1 is MDHEN, CDR2 SYDVKM. The V end was cut by 7 bases, the J end by 4 bases, with 13 bases between. The CDR3 is made up of 13 amino acids. CDR3 loop: CASTPTGLYGYTF. CDR3 sequence (DNA): TGTGCCAGCACCCCGACAGGTCTCTATGGCTACACCTTC.

This clone was counted a few times. The V gene is TRBV6-6, the J gene TRBJ1-4, with D unresolved. The CDR3 has 14 residues. V lost 2 bases, J lost 5 bases, and 9 bases lay in between. Germline V lookup: CDR1 MNHNY, CDR2 SVGAGI (reference sequence). CDR3 sequence (DNA): TGTGCCAGCAGTTACGGCGGAAAAAATGAAAAACTGTTTTTT. Translation gives CASSYGGKNEKLFF.

The chain recombines TRBV7-8 with TRBJ2-2; D unclear. V dropped 4 bases and J dropped 0 bases, with 12 bases sitting between them. The CDR3 runs to 16 residues. Germline lookup yields CDR1 SGHVS and CDR2 FQNEAQ. CDR3 residues: CASSYQTHPNTGELFF. CDR3 DNA: TGTGCCAGCAGCTACCAAACACACCCGAACACCGGGGAGCTGTTTTTT.

The chain employs TRBV19 and TRBJ1-3; D unclear. V gave up 3 bases and J gave up 0 bases, with 6 bases separating them. Germline V gene data show CDR1 as LNHDA and CDR2 as SQIVND (reference sequence). The CDR3 extends over 14 amino acids. Here the CDR3 DNA reads TGTGCCAGTAGTATGGAGGTCTCTGGAAACACCATATATTTT. Translation gives CASSMEVSGNTIYF.

The chain links TRBV7-8 to TRBJ1-1, with TRBD1 as a possible D gene (5 bases). The CDR3 is 13 residues long. V was shortened by 5 bases and J by 0 bases, with 7 bases between the two germline ends. Germline V lookup: CDR1 SGHVS, CDR2 FQNEAQ. Here the CDR3 DNA reads TGTGCCAGCAGCGAGGGGATGAACACTGAAGCTTTCTTT. The encoded protein is CASSEGMNTEAFF. The whole variable domain, remainder taken from reference TRBV7-8 and TRBJ1-1, is GAGVSQSPRYKVAKRGQDVALRCDPISGHVSLFWYQQALGQGPEFLTYFQNEAQLDKSGLPSDRFFAERPEGSVSTLKIQRTQQEDSAVYLCASSEGMNTEAFFGQGTRLTVV.

DNA of the CDR3: TGTGCCAGCAGCCCTGGACTAGCGGGAGGCAAGACCCAGTACTTC. This codes for CASSPGLAGGKTQYF. The V call is TRBV25-1, the J call TRBJ2-5; 14 bases are shared with TRBD2. CDR3 length: 15 amino acids. Germline V CDR1 and CDR2: MGHDK, SYGVNS. The V and J ends lost 6 bases and 6 bases, in that order; junction bases with no gene match: 6.

This chain joins TRBV12-3 or TRBV12-4 and TRBJ2-5; D remains unclear. Trimming removed 8 bases at V and 3 bases at J, with 4 bases between. The CDR3 is made up of 10 amino acids. CDR3 bases: TGTGCCAGCGGTAAAGAGACCCAGTACTTC. It specifies CASGKETQYF.

This clone was seen a handful of times. The chain has TRBV5-4 and TRBJ1-5; D is uncertain. Trimming removed 8 bases at V and 1 base at J, with 7 bases between. This CDR3 comprises 12 residues. Germline V gene data show CDR1 as SGHNT and CDR2 as YYREEE (reference sequence). The CDR3 nucleotides are TGTGCCAGACGGACGAGCAATCAGCCCCAGCATTTT. It specifies CARRTSNQPQHF.

The chain has TRBV4-2 and TRBJ1-2, with a tentative D call TRBD1 (5 bases). Looked up from germline, CDR1 is LGHNA and CDR2 is YNFKEQ. The CDR3 contains 14 residues. V shed 5 bases and J shed 3 bases, with 13 bases lying between them. The CDR3 DNA follows: TGTGCCAGCAGCTCACCGGGACTTGACTATGGCTACACCTTC. This encodes CASSSPGLDYGYTF.

The chain links TRBV6-6 to TRBJ2-7; 13 bases fit TRBD2. The CDR3 runs 16 residues. Losses at the gene ends were 4 bases for V and 4 bases for J; bases not matched to a gene: 7. Germline V gene sequence: CDR1 MNHNY, CDR2 SVGAGI (reference sequence). The CDR3 is CASSSRTSGSTYEQYF. CDR3 bases: TGTGCCAGCAGTTCCCGGACTAGCGGGAGTACTTACGAGCAGTACTTC.

This clone was picked up a small number of times. The J gene is TRBJ1-6, the V gene TRBV7-8; D is undetermined. V gave up 4 bases and J gave up 2 bases, with 12 bases separating them. In germline, CDR1 is SGHVS, CDR2 FQNEAQ. CDR3 length: 16 amino acids. CDR3: CASSSEMRTYNSPLHF. The DNA of the CDR3 is TGTGCCAGCAGCTCCGAGATGCGTACCTATAATTCACCCCTCCACTTT.

The chain has TRBV19 and TRBJ1-1; D is unresolved. Per germline, CDR1 LNHDA and CDR2 SQIVND (reference sequence). This CDR3 comprises 13 residues. V was pared by 7 bases and J by 10 bases, with 19 bases between. The CDR3 coding sequence is TGTGCCAGTACCATCGGGAGCTACAGCCGAGCTTTCTTT. Its translation: CASTIGSYSRAFF.

The chain links TRBV6-2 or TRBV6-3 to TRBJ1-1; D not resolved. Trimming stripped 3 bases from V and 1 base from J, with 6 bases between. CDR3 length equals 13 residues. In germline, CDR1 is MNHEY, CDR2 SVGEGT. As DNA, the CDR3 is TGTGCCAGCAGTTATAGTAGGAACACTGAAGCTTTCTTT. Translation gives CASSYSRNTEAFF.

The chain employs TRBV27 and TRBJ1-2, with no clear D. V lost 0 bases and J lost 4, with 12 bases in between. Germline values: CDR1 MNHEY, CDR2 SMNVEV (reference sequence). The length of the CDR3 is 15 residues. The CDR3 loop reads CASSLSGPSFYGYTF. As DNA, the CDR3 is TGTGCCAGCAGTTTATCCGGGCCCAGCTTCTATGGCTACACCTTC.

The rearrangement links TRBV21-1 to TRBJ2-1; the D call TRBD2 from the table was never checked on the DNA. TRBV21-1 is termed a pseudogene. This CDR3 is built from 14 residues. CDR3 in DNA: TGTGCCAGGCAATCCGGGAGTTCCCACAATGAGCAGTTCTTC. It translates to CARQSGSSHNEQFF.

The gene calls are TRBV7-2 and TRBJ2-3; no definite D call. V shed 3 bases and J shed 0 bases, with 7 bases lying between them. The CDR3 extends over 14 amino acids. CDR1 is SGHTA and CDR2 is FQGNSA in the germline V gene. CDR3 coding DNA: TGTGCCAGCAGCTTCGTCGGGAGCACAGATACGCAGTATTTT. It yields the protein CASSFVGSTDTQYF.